This T cell receptor (beta chain) was captured by sequencing in a study of blood T cell repertoires in COVID-19. Study summary: From the United States, Italy and Spain came samples of acute and convalescent COVID-19. The analysed material was cDNA or gDNA that came from T cells, B-cell-depleted T cells, or PBMCs.

Under the authors' procedure: Nucleated cell number was recorded as an estimate derived from reference gene primer amplification. TCRdb's table, derived via immunoSEQ multiplex PCR, lists solely in-frame clones and lacks some. Clone size and the V and J calls come from that table; the DNA yielded D and trimming. Of about 210,000 clones listed, around 80% are singletons. Per germline, CDR1 SGDLS and CDR2 YYNGEE. The CDR3 has 15 amino acids. V was clipped by 0 bases and J by 3 bases, with 7 bases between them. The specimen sequenced was peripheral blood. V and J are TRBV9 and TRBJ1-6; D perhaps matches TRBD1 (6 bases). The TCR comes from a woman aged 40 to 50 with acute or convalescent COVID-19. The CDR3 DNA sequence: TGTGCCAGCAGCGTAGGGACAGTCTATAATTCACCCCTCCACTTT. Translated: CASSVGTVYNSPLHF.